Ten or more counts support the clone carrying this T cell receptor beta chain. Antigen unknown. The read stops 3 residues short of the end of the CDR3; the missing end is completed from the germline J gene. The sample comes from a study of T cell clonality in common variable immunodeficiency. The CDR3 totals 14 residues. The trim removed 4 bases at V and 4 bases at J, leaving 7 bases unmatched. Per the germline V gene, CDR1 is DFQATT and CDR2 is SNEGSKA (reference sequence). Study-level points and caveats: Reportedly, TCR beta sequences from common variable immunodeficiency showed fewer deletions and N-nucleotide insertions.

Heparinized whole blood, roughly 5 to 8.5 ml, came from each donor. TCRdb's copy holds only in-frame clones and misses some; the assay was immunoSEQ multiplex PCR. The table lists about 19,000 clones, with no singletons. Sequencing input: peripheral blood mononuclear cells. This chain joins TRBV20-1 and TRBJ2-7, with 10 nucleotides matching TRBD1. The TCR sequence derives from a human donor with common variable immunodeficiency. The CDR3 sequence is CSATMTGGKYEQYF. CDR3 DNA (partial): TGCAGTGCTACAATGACAGGGGGCAAGTACGAG.